Listed below are T cell receptor beta chains from one sample, sequenced in a study of vaccination and CD4 T cells after COVID-19. Via MiXCR, TCRdb re-called the PCR reads, giving one row per CDR3 protein. In the table there are about 20,000 distinct CDR3 sequences, around half of which are singletons. No antigens are known for them. The sample taken for sequencing was CD4+ T cells from blood, cultured in vitro. The source is a human donor who had recovered from COVID-19. Each CDR3 is given with its conserved first and last residue. Fields, in order: CDR3 length, clone size, D gene, J gene, V gene, CDR3 DNA, CDR3 protein. The D gene is left open where the match is weak. Clone size is not always given. Where it is, it says once, few, many or a class for expanded clones.

length: 12; size: -; D: -; J: TRBJ1-4; V: TRBV6-1; DNA: TGTGCCAGCAGTGTGGGGCGCGAAAAACTGTTTTTT; CDR3: CASSVGREKLFF
length: 16; size: -; D: TRBD1; J: TRBJ1-1; V: TRBV20-1; DNA: TGCAGTGCTCCAAATGATGGACAGGCGAGGAGAGCTGAAGCTTTCTTT; CDR3: CSAPNDGQARRAEAFF
length: 14; size: few; D: TRBD1; J: TRBJ1-2; V: TRBV7-2; DNA: TGTGCCAGCAGCTTAGGACAGGGAGCCTATGGCTACACCTTC; CDR3: CASSLGQGAYGYTF
length: 15; size: -; D: TRBD1; J: TRBJ1-6; V: TRBV7-6; DNA: TGTGCCAGCAGCGGGACAGGGGAGTATAATTCACCCCTCCACTTT; CDR3: CASSGTGEYNSPLHF
length: 16; size: few; D: -; J: TRBJ2-3; V: TRBV10-1; DNA: TGCGCCAGCAGTGATTGGGACTCAGGCGGCACAGATACGCAGTATTTT; CDR3: CASSDWDSGGTDTQYF
length: 14; size: -; D: -; J: TRBJ1-2; V: TRBV19; DNA: TGTGCCAGTACCCCCGGGGCAACTAACTATGGCTACACCTTC; CDR3: CASTPGATNYGYTF
length: 13; size: few; D: TRBD1; J: TRBJ1-1; V: TRBV20-1; DNA: TGCAGTGCTCGACAGGGACTGGGCACTGAAGCTTTCTTT; CDR3: CSARQGLGTEAFF
length: 14; size: -; D: -; J: TRBJ1-2; V: TRBV7-9; DNA: TGTGCCAGCAGCTTTGGCAGGGAAGGCTATGGCTACACCTTC; CDR3: CASSFGREGYGYTF
length: 14; size: -; D: -; J: TRBJ1-3; V: TRBV14; DNA: TGTGCCAGCAGCCAAGACAGGGGTGGAAACACCATATATTTT; CDR3: CASSQDRGGNTIYF
length: 11; size: -; D: -; J: TRBJ2-2; V: TRBV12-3/TRBV12-4; DNA: TGTGCCACGAAGGGCACCGGGGAGCTGTTTTTT; CDR3: CATKGTGELFF
length: 11; size: -; D: -; J: TRBJ1-1; V: TRBV30; DNA: TGTGCCTGGATGGCCCAAACTGAAGCTTTCTTT; CDR3: CAWMAQTEAFF
length: 19; size: -; D: TRBD2; J: TRBJ2-7; V: TRBV7-2; DNA: TGTGCCAGCAGCTGGGCAGGGGTTGGGAGTAGCGGGAGGGCCCACGAGCAGTACTTC; CDR3: CASSWAGVGSSGRAHEQYF
length: 14; size: -; D: TRBD2; J: TRBJ2-7; V: TRBV15; DNA: TGTGCCACCAGCACTGAGGTGGGAGGGCTCGAGCAGTACTTC; CDR3: CATSTEVGGLEQYF
length: 14; size: -; D: TRBD1; J: TRBJ2-7; V: TRBV7-9; DNA: TGTGCCAGCAGCTTCGAACAGGGGGCATACGAGCAGTACTTC; CDR3: CASSFEQGAYEQYF